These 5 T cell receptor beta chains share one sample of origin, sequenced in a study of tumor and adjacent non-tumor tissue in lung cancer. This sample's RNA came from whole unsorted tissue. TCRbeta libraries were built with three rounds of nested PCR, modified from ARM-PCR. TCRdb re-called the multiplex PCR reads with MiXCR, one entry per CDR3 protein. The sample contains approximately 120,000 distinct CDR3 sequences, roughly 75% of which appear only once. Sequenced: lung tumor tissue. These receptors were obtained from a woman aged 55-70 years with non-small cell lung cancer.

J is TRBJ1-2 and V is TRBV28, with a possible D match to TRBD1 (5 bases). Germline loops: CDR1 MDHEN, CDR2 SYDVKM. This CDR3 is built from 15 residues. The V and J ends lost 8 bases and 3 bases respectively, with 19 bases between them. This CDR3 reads CASGMRQILDYGYTF. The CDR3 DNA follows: TGTGCCAGCGGCATGAGACAGATTCTGGACTATGGCTACACCTTC.

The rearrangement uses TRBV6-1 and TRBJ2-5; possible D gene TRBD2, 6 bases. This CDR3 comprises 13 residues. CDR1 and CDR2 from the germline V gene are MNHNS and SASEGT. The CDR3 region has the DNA TGTGCTAGGAGCCAGGGACTCCGAGAGACCCAGTACTTC. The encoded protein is CARSQGLRETQYF.

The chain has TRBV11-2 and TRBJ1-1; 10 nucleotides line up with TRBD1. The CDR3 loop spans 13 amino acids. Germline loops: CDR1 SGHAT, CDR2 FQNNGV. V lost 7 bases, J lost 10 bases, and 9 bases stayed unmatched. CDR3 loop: CASTRGTGAGAFF. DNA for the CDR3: TGTGCCAGCACCCGGGGGACAGGGGCCGGAGCTTTCTTT.

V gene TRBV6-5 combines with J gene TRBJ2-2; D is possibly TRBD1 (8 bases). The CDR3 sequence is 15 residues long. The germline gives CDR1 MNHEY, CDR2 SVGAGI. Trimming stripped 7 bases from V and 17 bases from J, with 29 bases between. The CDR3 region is CASNFRGRITGGLFF. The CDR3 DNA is TGTGCCAGCAATTTCAGGGGGCGCATCACCGGGGGGCTATTTTTT.

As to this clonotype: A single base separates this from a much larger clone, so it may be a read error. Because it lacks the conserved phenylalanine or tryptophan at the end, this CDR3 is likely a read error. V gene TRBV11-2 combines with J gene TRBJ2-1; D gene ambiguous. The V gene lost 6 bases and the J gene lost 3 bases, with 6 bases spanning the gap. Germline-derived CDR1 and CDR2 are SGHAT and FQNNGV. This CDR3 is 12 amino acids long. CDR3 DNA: TGTGCCAGCAGACCCGGCTACAATGAGCAGTTCTTG. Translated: CASRPGYNEQFL.